The rows below give T cell receptor beta chains drawn from one sample of a study of cytomegalovirus exposure and HLA in healthy donors. The repertoire was sequenced with immunoSEQ multiplex PCR; TCRdb's copy has only in-frame clones and lacks some. The repertoire holds 200,000 to 250,000 clones, with more than 75% as singletons. The specimen sequenced was PBMCs. These receptors were taken from a man between 18 and 29 years old in good health and CMV-seronegative. CDR3s include the opening cysteine and the closing phenylalanine or tryptophan. The D gene is left open where the match is weak. Rows give clone size only sometimes, using once, few, many, or a class for an expanded clone.

size	V	D	J	DNA	CDR3
-	TRBV7-9	TRBD1	TRBJ2-7	TGTGCCAGCAGCTTAGGGACAGGGAGTGGCGAGCAGTACTTC	CASSLGTGSGEQYF
-	TRBV4-2	-	TRBJ2-7	TGTGCCAGCAGCCAAGGATCTGCCGGCTACGAGCAGTACTTC	CASSQGSAGYEQYF
few	TRBV28	-	TRBJ1-5	TGTGCCAGCACTGGGGCAGGGGATCAGCCCCAGCATTTT	CASTGAGDQPQHF
-	TRBV6-5	TRBD1	TRBJ1-6	TGTGCCAGCAGTCACTATACAGGGGAAGGAAATTCACCCCTCCACTTT	CASSHYTGEGNSPLHF
once	TRBV28	TRBD1	TRBJ2-7	TGTGCCAGCAGTTTAGGACAGGGCATGGGGGAGCAGTACTTC	CASSLGQGMGEQYF
-	TRBV7-2	-	TRBJ2-7	TGTGCCAGCAGCCGGGGGGCCGACCAGTACTACGAGCAGTACTTC	CASSRGADQYYEQYF
-	TRBV5-6	TRBD2	TRBJ2-5	TGTGCCAGCATTGAGCGGGGGGGCCGACGTGCCGGAGAGACCCAGTACTTC	CASIERGGRRAGETQYF
once	TRBV4-2	TRBD2	TRBJ2-3	TGTGCCAGCAGCCAAGATCTGACTAGCGGTTACACAGATACGCAGTATTTT	CASSQDLTSGYTDTQYF
-	TRBV29-1	-	TRBJ2-1	TGCAGCGTTGCTCAGCGGATGTACAATGAGCAGTTCTTC	CSVAQRMYNEQFF
-	TRBV4-2	TRBD2	TRBJ2-2	TGTGCCAGCAGCCGTGAGGGTCCGGGACTAGCGGGATCCGCCGGGGAGCTGTTTTTT	CASSREGPGLAGSAGELFF
-	TRBV18	-	TRBJ1-5	TGTGCCAGCTCAACCGACAGAGTCAATCAGCCCCAGCATTTT	CASSTDRVNQPQHF
-	TRBV6-6	TRBD2	TRBJ2-2	TGTGCCAGCAGTAATAGCGGGGGGGCCAAAATCGGGGAGCTGTTTTTT	CASSNSGGAKIGELFF
-	TRBV7-9	TRBD1	TRBJ1-2	TGTGCCAGCAGCTTATTGGGACAGGGTCCGGATGGCTACACCTTC	CASSLLGQGPDGYTF
-	TRBV10-1	-	TRBJ2-2	TGCGCCAGCAGTTCCCGGGTGGCGGGGACCGGGGAGCTGTTTTTT	CASSSRVAGTGELFF
-	TRBV7-8	TRBD2	TRBJ2-1	TGTGCCAGCAGCCTTGGGGGGGGAGTTGTCCGGTCGTACAATGAGCAGTTCTTC	CASSLGGGVVRSYNEQFF
once	TRBV4-1	-	TRBJ2-3	TGCGCCAGCAGCCGGGGGGGGACACCTAGCACAGATACGCAGTATTTT	CASSRGGTPSTDTQYF
-	TRBV4-1	-	TRBJ2-5	TGCGCCAGCAGCCAAGGTCGGGGGGCCATCCCAGAGACCCAGTACTTC	CASSQGRGAIPETQYF
once	TRBV5-1	-	TRBJ2-3	TGCGCCAGCAGCCCAAACGACAGAGCTAGCACAGATACGCAGTATTTT	CASSPNDRASTDTQYF
few	TRBV25-1	TRBD1	TRBJ1-4	TGTGCCAGCAGTGACATACAGGGGAGGAAACTGTTTTTT	CASSDIQGRKLFF
-	TRBV2	-	TRBJ1-6	TGTGCCAGCAGCTCCACCCTAACAGGCACAAATTCACCCCTCCACTTT	CASSSTLTGTNSPLHF
-	TRBV7-6	-	TRBJ2-6	TGTGCCAGCAGCTTAGGGGGACACTACCTACGTTCGGGGGCCAACGTCCTGACTTTC	CASSLGGHYLRSGANVLTF
-	TRBV5-1	-	TRBJ2-7	TGCGCCAGCAGCGACCGCAGGGGCAACGAGCAGTACTTC	CASSDRRGNEQYF
-	TRBV28	-	TRBJ1-5	TGTGCCAGCAGTTTATTATCGGGGAATCAGCCCCAGCATTTT	CASSLLSGNQPQHF
-	TRBV5-8	TRBD1	TRBJ2-7	TGTGCCAGCAGGCTGTCTGGACAGGCGTTCTACGAGCAGTACTTC	CASRLSGQAFYEQYF
-	TRBV28	TRBD1	TRBJ1-6	TGTGCCAGCAGTGTCCCAATCTCGAAGACAGGGGGGGATTCACCCCTCCACTTT	CASSVPISKTGGDSPLHF
-	TRBV27	-	TRBJ1-6	TGTGCCAGCAAATCCGGAGACAGCTCCTATAATTCACCCCTCCACTTT	CASKSGDSSYNSPLHF
-	TRBV4-1	TRBD1	TRBJ2-7	TGCGCCAGCAGCCAAGAGACAGGGGGCACCTACGAGCAGTACTTC	CASSQETGGTYEQYF
-	TRBV10-3	TRBD1	TRBJ1-1	TGTGCCATCAGTGAGTCGAGAGGGACAGCCCTTGAAGCTTTCTTT	CAISESRGTALEAFF
-	TRBV2	TRBD1	TRBJ1-2	TGTGCCAGCAGAGGGGACAGGGGAAGAGAGGACTATGGCTACACCTTC	CASRGDRGREDYGYTF
-	TRBV19	TRBD1	TRBJ2-7	TGTGCCAGTAGTACGTCGCCTGACAGGGTGGACGAGCAGTACTTC	CASSTSPDRVDEQYF
few	TRBV7-2	TRBD2	TRBJ2-7	TGTGCCAGCTCCCCGGGACTAGCTATCGAGCAGTACTTC	CASSPGLAIEQYF
-	TRBV6-5	-	TRBJ2-2	TGTGCCAGCAGTTTATTTCCGGGACAAAACACCGGGGAGCTGTTTTTT	CASSLFPGQNTGELFF
-	TRBV7-2	TRBD2	TRBJ2-1	TGTGCCAGCAGCTTTAGGTCCGGTAGCGGGGGGCCTGTGCAGTTCTTC	CASSFRSGSGGPVQFF
few	TRBV27	-	TRBJ2-7	TGTGCCAGCAGTCCACTCACGACCTACGAGCAGTACTTC	CASSPLTTYEQYF
few	TRBV19	-	TRBJ1-2	TGTGCCATTGAACCTCAGCGGGGGGATGACGGCTACACCTTC	CAIEPQRGDDGYTF
-	TRBV28	TRBD1	TRBJ1-2	TGTGCCATCGGGGACAGGGGCTATGGCTACACCTTC	CAIGDRGYGYTF
-	TRBV7-9	TRBD1	TRBJ1-2	TGTGCCAGCAGCTTAGATAGTGGTATGATCAGGGGGCTGCCCTATGGCTACACCTTC	CASSLDSGMIRGLPYGYTF
-	TRBV9	-	TRBJ1-6	TGTGCCAGCAGCGTAGTATCGGACACCAGTACACCCCTCCACTTT	CASSVVSDTSTPLHF
-	TRBV6-1	TRBD1	TRBJ2-7	TGTGCCAGCAGTGAACATGGGACAGGGGGTCGCGAGCAGTACTTC	CASSEHGTGGREQYF
-	TRBV10-3	TRBD2	TRBJ2-2	TGTGCCATCAGTGATTCTCTAGCGGGAGCCACCAAGCGTCCCGGGGAGCTGTTTTTT	CAISDSLAGATKRPGELFF
-	TRBV2	TRBD1	TRBJ1-4	TGTGCCAGCGGACGGACAGGAAAACTGTTTTTT	CASGRTGKLFF
-	TRBV2	-	TRBJ1-1	TGTGCCAGCAGTTTTTGGGAGGGGTCGGGAACTGAAGCTTTCTTT	CASSFWEGSGTEAFF
-	TRBV30	TRBD1	TRBJ2-5	TGTGCCTGGGACACTACAGGGGAAGCTCAAGAGACCCAGTACTTC	CAWDTTGEAQETQYF
-	TRBV14	-	TRBJ1-1	TGTGCCAGCAGCCAAGATATTACAGTCACTGAAGCTTTCTTT	CASSQDITVTEAFF
-	TRBV5-4	TRBD2	TRBJ2-7	TGTGCCAGCAGCCCCGGACTAGCGGGCCTATCCTACGAGCAGTACTTC	CASSPGLAGLSYEQYF
-	TRBV27	TRBD1	TRBJ1-1	TGTGCCAGCAGCCCATTAGGACAGGGTCTCACTGAAGCTTTCTTT	CASSPLGQGLTEAFF
-	TRBV6-5	TRBD1	TRBJ1-2	TGTGCCAGCAGTTCGGGACAGGGTGGCTACACCTTC	CASSSGQGGYTF
-	TRBV2	TRBD1	TRBJ1-2	TGTGCCAGCAGTGAAGGACGGACAGGTGGTGGCTACACCTTC	CASSEGRTGGGYTF
-	TRBV27	TRBD1	TRBJ1-4	TGTGCCAGCAGTCGGGGGACAGCCAGTGCAACTAATGAAAAACTGTTTTTT	CASSRGTASATNEKLFF
-	TRBV2	-	TRBJ1-5	TGTGCCAGCAGTTCCGAGGTGGGTGGACAGCCCCAGCATTTT	CASSSEVGGQPQHF
once	TRBV18	TRBD2	TRBJ2-7	TGTGCCAGCTCACCACCGAGGACTAGCGTGATCTCCTACGAGCAGTACTTC	CASSPPRTSVISYEQYF
-	TRBV27	-	TRBJ2-1	TGTGCCAGCAGTGACAGTTATGCAGTCGGCAATGAGCAGTTCTTC	CASSDSYAVGNEQFF
-	TRBV5-6	TRBD2	TRBJ2-7	TGTGCCAGCAGCTTGCAAGCGGGAAACTACGAGCAGTACTTC	CASSLQAGNYEQYF
-	TRBV4-3	-	TRBJ1-1	TGCGCCAGCAGCCAAGACAGGGACACTGAAGCTTTCTTT	CASSQDRDTEAFF
-	TRBV5-4	TRBD1	TRBJ2-5	TGTGCCAGCAGCTGGACAGGGGGCGAAGAGACCCAGTACTTC	CASSWTGGEETQYF
-	TRBV4-2	-	TRBJ2-6	TGTGCCAGCAGTTCCGACAGTTCCTCTGGGGCCAACGTCCTGACTTTC	CASSSDSSSGANVLTF
-	TRBV5-5	TRBD1	TRBJ1-4	TGTGCCAGCAGCTACGGGACAGGGGGCACTAATGAAAAACTGTTTTTT	CASSYGTGGTNEKLFF